This T cell receptor (beta chain) comes out of a study of tumor-infiltrating lymphocytes in primary liver carcinoma. Overall study context: The patients comprised men and women between the ages of 30 and 69 years.

Each 20-30 mg portion of unsorted bulk tissue served as the source for co-extraction of RNA and DNA. In this sample, this clonotype turned up many times. Antigen unknown. The authors made TCR beta cDNA from about 500 ng total RNA with a constant-region primer. TCR beta libraries came from three nested multiplex PCR rounds using slightly modified ARM-PCR. The opening two PCR rounds, ten to eleven cycles each, paired TRBV1-TRBV30 forward primers with a C-beta reverse primer. TCRdb re-derived calls from the multiplex PCR reads in MiXCR, one entry per CDR3 protein. The table has some 55,000 distinct CDR3 sequences, about three quarters seen once. The CDR3 consists of 13 residues. V lost 2 bases, J lost 1 base, and 6 bases lay in between. The germline V gene encodes CDR1 WSHSY and CDR2 SAAADI. Study-level results: It was tumor-adjacent and tumor-blood pairs that overlapped less than tumor region pairs did. Appearing in all five tumor regions was true of only about 8-25% of top clones.

The chain combines TRBV10-2 with TRBJ2-7; D is ambiguous. This receptor was identified in a man in his forties with primary liver carcinoma and hepatitis B virus infection. Sequencing was done on a sample of liver tumor tissue from sampling region 2. The subset is: tumor region T2, inferior pole. The CDR3 bases are TGCGCCAGCAGTGAGGGCGGTTCCTACGAGCAGTACTTC. This sequence encodes CASSEGGSYEQYF.